The T cell receptor beta chain under discussion was sequenced for a study of T cell responses to AZD1222 COVID-19 vaccine (dated by TCRdb to the early 2020s). For context, the study as a whole: A total of approximately 250 trial participants underwent TCR sequencing, of whom 207 had received two doses of AZD1222 and 26 had received two doses of the MenACWY control vaccine. Trial participants were enrolled by age into subgroups of 18-55, 56-69 and 70-plus years, and around 140, 26 and 57 TCR-sequenced participants, respectively, were included in these subgroups. The study at large found these results: Conclusions about previously exposed vaccinees were limited because only 6 or 7 AZD1222 recipients were SARS-CoV-2 seropositive at baseline. No day 14 peak-response samples were available, so repertoires were characterized only after the peak T cell response. Nearly half of unique spike-specific TCRs reportedly recognized epitopes outside regions mutated in the B.1.351 and B.1.1.7 variants. In the small 56-69-year group, the increase in depth fell short of significance, most likely because of low power. After two AZD1222 doses, spike-specific TCR breadth and depth were significantly higher than at day 0 and than in MenACWY recipients. Participants were mostly white British and included more females than males, and it was suggested by the authors that clonal diversity may have been underestimated. Vaccine-associated CD4 TCRs spanned the whole spike protein, with dominant responses in regions 160-218 and 743-854.

This clone was counted only a few times. This receptor's antigen is unknown. Per-nucleotide qualities are absent, and no much larger clonotype sits a single base away. The CDR3, from cysteine to phenylalanine, totals 17 residues. The DNA shown is the 51-base CDR3, in frame from base 1. CDR1 SEHNR and CDR2 FQNEAQ were looked up in the germline V gene (reference sequence). Relative to germline, V is missing 3 bases and J is missing 5 bases, with 10 bases of the junction outside any gene match. The CDR3 regions of human TCRbeta chains were subjected to immunosequencing. The paper's data handling went like this. TCRs in the repertoires were matched against a reference library of SARS-CoV-2-specific TCRs that had been generated with the MIRA antigen-specificity platform. Breadth was defined as the fraction of unique TCRs that were SARS-CoV-2-associated, and depth was defined as the fraction of total T cells that were SARS-CoV-2-associated. Each spike-specific TCR was assigned to its reactive spike region and to a CD4 or CD8 class using the MIRA data. Log10-transformed breadth and depth values were compared by one-way ANOVA with Sidak's multiple comparisons tests. Here the immuneACCESS table is served through TCRdb, limited to in-frame sequences with V and J called. Missing clones are a known gap in these copies; in checked studies unresolved V genes cover under half, and the rest lacks a known reason. V and J calls and clone size come straight from that table; D and trimming were deduced from the DNA. Here the sample has about 150,000 clones; approximately 92% occur a single time. The ten largest account for approximately 3.3% of the sample.

The label giving this sample's time point can be read as: about 28 days (+/-7) after the second vaccine dose. AZD1222 recipients given second doses at about 4 weeks or at about 12 weeks were pooled, since spike-specific TCR depth and breadth were not found to differ between the two schedules. Vaccinee samples were obtained from the UK trials COV001 and COV002, which included a single-blind randomized controlled phase 2/3 trial of AZD1222 (ChAdOx1 nCoV-19) in healthy adults. Trial participant PBMC samples were collected at day 0 and day 28 after the second dose for TCRbeta chain sequencing. This TCR derives from an adult who received the AZD1222 COVID-19 vaccine. The source was peripheral blood, collected 28 days after the second AZD1222 dose. Recombination joined TRBV7-9 with TRBJ2-5; 12 bases in the middle match TRBD1. Here the CDR3 is given as CASSFPTGQGAKETQYF. The nucleotide sequence reads TGTGCCAGCAGCTTTCCGACGGGACAGGGGGCAAAGGAGACCCAGTACTTC.